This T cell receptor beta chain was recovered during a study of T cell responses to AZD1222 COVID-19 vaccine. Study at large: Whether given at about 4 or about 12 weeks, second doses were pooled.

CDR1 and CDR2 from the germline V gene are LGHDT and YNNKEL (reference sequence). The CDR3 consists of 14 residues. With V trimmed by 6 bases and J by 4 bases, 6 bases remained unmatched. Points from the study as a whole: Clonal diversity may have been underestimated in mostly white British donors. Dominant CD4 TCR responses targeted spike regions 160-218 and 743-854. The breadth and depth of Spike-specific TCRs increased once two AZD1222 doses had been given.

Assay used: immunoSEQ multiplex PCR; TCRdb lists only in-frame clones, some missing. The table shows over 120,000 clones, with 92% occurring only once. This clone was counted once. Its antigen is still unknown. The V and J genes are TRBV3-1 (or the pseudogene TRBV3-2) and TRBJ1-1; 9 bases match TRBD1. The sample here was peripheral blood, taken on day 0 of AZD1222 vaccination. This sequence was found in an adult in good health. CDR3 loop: CASSLQGAPTEAFF. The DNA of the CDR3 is TGTGCCAGCAGTCTACAGGGGGCGCCCACTGAAGCTTTCTTT.